Here is one T cell receptor (beta chain) with its context. The same CDR3 also results from other DNA sequences found in this sample. V shed 5 bases and J shed 6 bases, with 9 bases lying between them. This CDR3 contains 12 residues. The protocol was immunoSEQ multiplex PCR, while the TCRdb copy is restricted to in-frame clones and leaves out a portion. The sample consists of about 350,000 clones, about 88% of them appearing once. This sample was included in a study of blood T cell repertoires in COVID-19. Sample: peripheral blood. The TCR was taken from a woman aged 55-69 years with COVID-19, enrolled during active disease. This chain uses TRBV12-3 or TRBV12-4 with TRBJ2-3, with a possible D match to TRBD1 (5 bases). The CDR3 bases are TGTGCCAGCAGTCCGACAGCTGATACGCAGTATTTT. Translating it yields CASSPTADTQYF.